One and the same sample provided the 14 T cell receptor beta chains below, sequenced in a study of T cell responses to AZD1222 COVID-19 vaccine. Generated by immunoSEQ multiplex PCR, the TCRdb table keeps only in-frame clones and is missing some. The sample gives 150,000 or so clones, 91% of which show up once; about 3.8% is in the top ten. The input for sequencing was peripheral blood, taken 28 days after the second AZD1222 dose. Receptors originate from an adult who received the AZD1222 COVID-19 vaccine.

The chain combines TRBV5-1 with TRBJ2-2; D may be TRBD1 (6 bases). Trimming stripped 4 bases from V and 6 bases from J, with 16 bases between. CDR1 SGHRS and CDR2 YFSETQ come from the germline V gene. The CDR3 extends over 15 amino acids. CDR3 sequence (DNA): TGCGCCAGCAGCCCCGCCGGGACAAAGGCCGGGGAGCTGTTTTTT. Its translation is CASSPAGTKAGELFF.

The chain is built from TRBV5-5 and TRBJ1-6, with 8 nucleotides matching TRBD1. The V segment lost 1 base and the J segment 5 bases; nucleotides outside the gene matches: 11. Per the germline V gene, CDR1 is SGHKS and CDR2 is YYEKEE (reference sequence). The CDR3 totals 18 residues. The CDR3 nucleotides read TGTGCCAGCAGCTTGTGGGGGACAGGCAGGACTCATAATTCACCCCTCCACTTT. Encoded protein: CASSLWGTGRTHNSPLHF.

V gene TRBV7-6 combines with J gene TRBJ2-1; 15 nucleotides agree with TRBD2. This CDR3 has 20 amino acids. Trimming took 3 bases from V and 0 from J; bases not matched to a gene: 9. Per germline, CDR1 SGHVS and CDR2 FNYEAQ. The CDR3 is CASSFLRTSGGAVSYNEQFF. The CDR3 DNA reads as TGTGCCAGCAGCTTCCTCAGGACTAGCGGGGGGGCCGTCTCCTACAATGAGCAGTTCTTC.

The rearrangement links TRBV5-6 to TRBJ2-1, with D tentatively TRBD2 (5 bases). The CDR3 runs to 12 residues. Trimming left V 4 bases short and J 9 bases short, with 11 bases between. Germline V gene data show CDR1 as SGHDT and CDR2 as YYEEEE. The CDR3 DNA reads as TGTGCCAGCAGCGCTGGAGGTGGTGAGCAGTTCTTC. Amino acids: CASSAGGGEQFF.

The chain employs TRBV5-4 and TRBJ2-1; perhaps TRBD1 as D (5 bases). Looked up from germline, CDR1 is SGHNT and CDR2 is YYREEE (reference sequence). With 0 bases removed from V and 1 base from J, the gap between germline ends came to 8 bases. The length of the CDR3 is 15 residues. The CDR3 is CASSLDRGSYNEQFF. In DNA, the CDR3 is TGTGCCAGCAGCTTGGATAGGGGATCCTACAATGAGCAGTTCTTC. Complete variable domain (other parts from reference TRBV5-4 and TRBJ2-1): ETGVTQSPTHLIKTRGQQVTLRCSSQSGHNTVSWYQQALGQGPQFIFQYYREEENGRGNFPPRFSGLQFPNYSSELNVNALELDDSALYLCASSLDRGSYNEQFFGPGTRLTVL.

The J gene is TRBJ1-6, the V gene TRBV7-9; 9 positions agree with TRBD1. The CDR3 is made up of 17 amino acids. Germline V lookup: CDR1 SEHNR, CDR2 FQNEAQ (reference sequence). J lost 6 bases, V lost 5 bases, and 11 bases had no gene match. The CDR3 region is CASSPAAVGQGNSPLHF. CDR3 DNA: TGTGCCAGCAGCCCGGCCGCGGTGGGACAGGGTAATTCACCCCTCCACTTT.

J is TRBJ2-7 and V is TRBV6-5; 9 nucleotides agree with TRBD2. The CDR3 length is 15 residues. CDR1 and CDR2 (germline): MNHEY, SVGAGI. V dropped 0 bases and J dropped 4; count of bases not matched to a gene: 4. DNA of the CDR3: TGTGCCAGCAGTTACTCCTCTAGCGGGGCGTACGAGCAGTACTTC. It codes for CASSYSSSGAYEQYF.

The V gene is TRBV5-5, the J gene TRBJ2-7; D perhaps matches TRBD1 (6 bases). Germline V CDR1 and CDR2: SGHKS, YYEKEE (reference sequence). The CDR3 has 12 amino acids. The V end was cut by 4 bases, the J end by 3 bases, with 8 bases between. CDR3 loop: CASSRDIYEQYF. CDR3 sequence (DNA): TGTGCCAGCAGCAGGGACATCTACGAGCAGTACTTC.

DNA of the CDR3: TGTGCCAGCAGCTTCCGGGACGCGTTTGACGAGCAGTACTTC. Its protein product is CASSFRDAFDEQYF. The V call is TRBV5-8, the J call TRBJ2-7; D assignment may be TRBD1 or TRBD2 (5 bases each). The V gene's germline CDR1 is SGHTS and CDR2 YDEGEE. The CDR3 extends over 14 amino acids. Trimming left V 2 bases short and J 5 bases short, with 14 bases between.

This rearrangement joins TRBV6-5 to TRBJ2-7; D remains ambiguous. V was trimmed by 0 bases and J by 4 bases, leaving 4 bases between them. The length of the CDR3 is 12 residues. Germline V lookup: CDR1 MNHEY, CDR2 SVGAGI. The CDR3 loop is CASSYSRYEQYF. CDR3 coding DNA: TGTGCCAGCAGTTACTCACGTTACGAGCAGTACTTC.

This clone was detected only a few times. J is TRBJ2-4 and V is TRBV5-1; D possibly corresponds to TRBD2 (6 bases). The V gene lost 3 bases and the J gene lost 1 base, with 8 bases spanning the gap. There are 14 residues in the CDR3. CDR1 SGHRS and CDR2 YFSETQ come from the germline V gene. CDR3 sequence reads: CASSSLAAKNIQYF. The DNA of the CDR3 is TGCGCCAGCAGCTCCCTAGCGGCCAAAAACATTCAGTACTTC.

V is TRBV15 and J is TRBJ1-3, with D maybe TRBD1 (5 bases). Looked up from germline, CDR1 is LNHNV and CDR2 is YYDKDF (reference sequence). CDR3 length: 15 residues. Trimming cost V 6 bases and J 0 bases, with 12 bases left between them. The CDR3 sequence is CATRRGDYSGNTIYF. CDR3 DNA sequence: TGTGCCACCAGGCGCGGGGACTACTCTGGAAACACCATATATTTT.

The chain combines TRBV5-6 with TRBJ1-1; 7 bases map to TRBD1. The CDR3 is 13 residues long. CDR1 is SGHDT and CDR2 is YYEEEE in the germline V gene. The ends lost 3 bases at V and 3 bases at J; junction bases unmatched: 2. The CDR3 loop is CASSYDRDTEAFF. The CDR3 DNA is TGTGCCAGCAGCTATGACAGGGACACTGAAGCTTTCTTT. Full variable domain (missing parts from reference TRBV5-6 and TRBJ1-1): DAGVTQSPTHLIKTRGQQVTLRCSPKSGHDTVSWYQQALGQGPQFIFQYYEEEERQRGNFPDRFSGHQFPNYSSELNVNALLLGDSALYLCASSYDRDTEAFFGQGTRLTVV.

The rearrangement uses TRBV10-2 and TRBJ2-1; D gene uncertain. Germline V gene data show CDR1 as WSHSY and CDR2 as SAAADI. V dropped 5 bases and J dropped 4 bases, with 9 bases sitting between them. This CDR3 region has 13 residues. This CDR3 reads CASSSAGYNEQFF. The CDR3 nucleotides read TGCGCCAGCAGTAGCGCCGGATACAATGAGCAGTTCTTC.